This T cell receptor (beta chain) was recovered during a study of blood T cell repertoires in COVID-19. Overall study context: The analysed material was cDNA or gDNA that came from T cells, B-cell-depleted T cells, or PBMCs.

CDR1 and CDR2 (germline): MDHEN, SYDVKM. The CDR3 length is 13 residues. V was clipped by 8 bases and J by 0 bases, with 10 bases between them. Original processing notes: Nucleated cell counts were estimated from reference gene primer amplification. Using immunoSEQ multiplex PCR, the repertoire was profiled, and TCRdb retains in-frame clones only, with some absent. That table supplies the V and J calls and clone size; D and trimming were determined from the DNA. This sample carries approximately 69,000 clones, 73% of them seen once, and the ten largest clones take around 20%. The receptor was derived from a man aged 55 to 69 with acute or convalescent COVID-19. The rearrangement uses TRBV28 and TRBJ1-1; D perhaps matches TRBD1 (5 bases). The sequenced sample was peripheral blood. The CDR3 is CASRQGLNTEAFF. CDR3 in DNA: TGTGCCAGCCGTCAGGGCTTGAACACTGAAGCTTTCTTT.